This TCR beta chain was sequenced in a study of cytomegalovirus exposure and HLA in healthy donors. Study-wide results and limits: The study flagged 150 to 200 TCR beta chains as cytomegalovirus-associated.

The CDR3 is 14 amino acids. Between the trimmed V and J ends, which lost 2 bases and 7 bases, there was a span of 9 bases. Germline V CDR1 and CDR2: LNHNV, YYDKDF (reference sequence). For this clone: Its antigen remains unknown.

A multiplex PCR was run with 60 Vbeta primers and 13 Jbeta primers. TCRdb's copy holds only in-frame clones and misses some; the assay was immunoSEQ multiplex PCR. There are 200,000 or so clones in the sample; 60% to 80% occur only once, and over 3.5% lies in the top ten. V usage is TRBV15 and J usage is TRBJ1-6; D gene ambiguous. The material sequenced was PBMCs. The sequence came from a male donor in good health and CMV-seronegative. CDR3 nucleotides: TGTGCCACCAGCAGAAATACATGGAATTCACCCCTCCACTTT. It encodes CATSRNTWNSPLHF. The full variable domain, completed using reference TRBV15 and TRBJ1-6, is DAMVIQNPRYQVTQFGKPVTLSCSQTLNHNVMYWYQQKSSQAPKLLFHYYDKDFNNEADTPDNFQSRRPNTSFCFLDIRSPGLGDTAMYLCATSRNTWNSPLHFGNGTRLTVT.